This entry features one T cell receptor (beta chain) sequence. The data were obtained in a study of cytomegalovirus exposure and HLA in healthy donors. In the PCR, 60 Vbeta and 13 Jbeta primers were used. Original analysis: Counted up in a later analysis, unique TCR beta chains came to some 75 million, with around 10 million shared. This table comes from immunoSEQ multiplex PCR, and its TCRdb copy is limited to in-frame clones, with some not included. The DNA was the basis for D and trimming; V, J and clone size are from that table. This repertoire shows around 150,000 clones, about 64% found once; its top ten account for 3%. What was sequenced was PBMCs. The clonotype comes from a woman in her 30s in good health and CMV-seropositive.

The CDR3 loop is CASSQERANTGELFF. DNA for the CDR3: TGTGCCAGCAGCCAAGAGCGAGCGAACACCGGGGAGCTGTTTTTT. This chain connects TRBV4-2 to TRBJ2-2; D unclear. The CDR3 has 15 amino acids. Germline loops: CDR1 LGHNA, CDR2 YNFKEQ. Trimming removed 0 bases from V and 0 bases from J, with 5 bases in between.